The 30 T cell receptor beta chains below all came from one sample that was sequenced in a study of T cell repertoires in cytomegalovirus infection. Using its own MiXCR run on the reads, TCRdb lists one record per CDR3 protein. This table holds roughly 500,000 distinct CDR3 sequences, 15% to 20% found once. Sequenced sample: CD8+ T cells from PBMCs. All receptors derive from a human donor in good health (CMV status not recorded). Some clones in this sample may be carry-over from other donors' samples.

V is TRBV28 and J is TRBJ1-5, with D perhaps TRBD1 (6 bases). The ends were cut back, 6 bases at V and 7 bases at J, with 19 bases in the middle. The CDR3 runs to 15 residues. The germline V gene encodes CDR1 MDHEN and CDR2 SYDVKM. The DNA of the CDR3 is TGTGCCAGCAGAGGGGGGAGGGGAGTCCAACAGCCCCAGCATTTT. It translates to CASRGGRGVQQPQHF.

The V and J genes are TRBV11-2 and TRBJ1-1; D gene uncertain. The V end was cut by 3 bases, the J end by 1 base, with 12 bases between. The CDR3 contains 15 residues. CDR1 SGHAT and CDR2 FQNNGV come from the germline V gene. CDR3 sequence reads: CASSFWYIKNTEAFF. The CDR3 bases are TGTGCCAGCAGCTTCTGGTACATAAAGAACACTGAAGCTTTCTTT.

The chain links TRBV23-1 to TRBJ2-5; D not resolved. TRBV23-1 is flagged as an ORF with uncertain function. The CDR3 runs 12 residues. With 7 bases removed from V and 3 bases from J, the gap between germline ends came to 9 bases. CDR3 in DNA: TGCGCCAGCAATGGCTGGGAAGAGACCCAGTACTTC. Translated: CASNGWEETQYF.

Ten or more counts support this clonotype. The chain has TRBV28 and TRBJ2-5; no clear D. Germline V gene lookup returns CDR1 MDHEN and CDR2 SYDVKM. V was cut by 9 bases and J by 1 base, with 18 bases left in between. The CDR3 loop spans 15 amino acids. CDR3: CASHTLQEGQETQYF. CDR3 coding DNA: TGTGCCAGTCATACCCTCCAGGAAGGCCAAGAGACCCAGTACTTC.

This clonotype showed up many times. This chain connects TRBV7-3 to TRBJ2-1; 8 positions match TRBD2. Germline loops: CDR1 SGHTA, CDR2 FQGTGA. With 5 bases clipped from V and 6 bases from J, the junction kept 9 bases outside the gene matches. The CDR3 extends over 15 amino acids. This CDR3 reads CASSPGLARSNEQFF. The CDR3 DNA reads as TGTGCCAGCAGCCCCGGACTAGCCCGCAGCAATGAGCAGTTCTTC.

This clonotype was counted ten times or more. This chain links TRBV11-2 with TRBJ1-1; D uncertain. V was cut by 8 bases and J by 0 bases, with 13 bases left in between. From germline, CDR1 is SGHAT and CDR2 FQNNGV. The length of the CDR3 is 14 residues. In nucleotides, the CDR3 is TGTGCCAGCTGGGGAGGCAACGTGAACACTGAAGCTTTCTTT. Translation gives CASWGGNVNTEAFF.

CDR3 nucleotides: TGCAGTGCTAGATGGGGGTCGTCGGCGGGGGGGATTTCGGAGACCCAGTACTTC. Residues: CSARWGSSAGGISETQYF. The gene calls are TRBV20-1 and TRBJ2-5; 9 nucleotides agree with TRBD2. This CDR3 region has 18 residues. Germline CDR1 reads DFQATT; CDR2 reads SNEGSKA (reference sequence). The J segment lost 5 bases and the V segment lost 2 bases, leaving 18 bases of the junction unmatched.

This clonotype was detected many times. The genes are TRBV6-5 and TRBJ2-1; the match to TRBD2 covers 8 bases. The length of the CDR3 is 14 residues. Germline V lookup: CDR1 MNHEY, CDR2 SVGAGI. V lost 6 bases and J lost 4; bases outside the gene matches: 5. CDR3 loop: CASRTSDSYNEQFF. The CDR3 bases are TGTGCCAGCAGGACTAGCGACTCATACAATGAGCAGTTCTTC.

The CDR3 DNA reads as TGTGCCAGCAGCTCCCATACAGGGCCGAACACCATATATTTT. This sequence encodes CASSSHTGPNTIYF. The gene calls are TRBV13 and TRBJ1-3, with a possible D match to TRBD1 (6 bases). Trimming took 4 bases from V and 7 from J, leaving 14 bases between them. This CDR3 has 14 amino acids. The germline V gene has CDR1 PRHDT and CDR2 FYEKMQ (reference sequence).

In this sample, this clonotype turned up a few times. CDR3 amino acids: CASSSGVDEQYF. In DNA, the CDR3 is TGTGCCAGTAGTTCAGGGGTGGACGAGCAGTACTTC. This rearrangement joins TRBV19 to TRBJ2-7, with D possibly matching TRBD1 (6 bases). The CDR3 totals 12 residues. V was pared by 5 bases and J by 5 bases, with 10 bases between. CDR1 is LNHDA and CDR2 is SQIVND in the germline V gene (reference sequence).

The rearrangement uses TRBV15 and TRBJ2-1; TRBD2 matches 13 bases. CDR3 size: 18 residues. J gave up 2 bases and V 6 bases, and 10 bases lay outside the gene matches. Germline V gives CDR1 LNHNV, CDR2 YYDKDF (reference sequence). CDR3 sequence: CATSPEGLAGEPYNEQFF. CDR3 DNA: TGTGCCACCAGTCCCGAAGGACTAGCGGGAGAACCCTACAATGAGCAGTTCTTC.

The chain carries TRBV24-1 and TRBJ1-5; D not resolved. Between the trimmed V and J ends, which lost 4 bases and 0 bases, there was a span of 6 bases. Germline CDR1 is KGHDR and CDR2 is SFDVKD. This CDR3 has 14 residues. The CDR3 nucleotides are TGTGCCACCAGTGAGTATGATAGCAATCAGCCCCAGCATTTT. Protein: CATSEYDSNQPQHF.

V gene TRBV29-1 combines with J gene TRBJ1-2; D gene ambiguous. The CDR3 is 14 amino acids. The V gene lost 0 bases and the J gene lost 1 base, with 9 bases spanning the gap. Looked up from germline, CDR1 is SQVTM and CDR2 is ANQGSEA. The CDR3 loop reads CSVEDQRVNYGYTF. As DNA, the CDR3 is TGCAGCGTTGAAGACCAACGGGTTAACTATGGCTACACCTTC. The variable domain in full, completed from reference TRBV29-1 and TRBJ1-2, reads SAVISQKPSRDICQRGTSLTIQCQVDSQVTMMFWYRQQPGQSLTLIATANQGSEATYESGFVIDKFPISRPNLTFSTLTVSNMSPEDSSIYLCSVEDQRVNYGYTFGSGTRLTVV.

This clonotype was detected ten times or more. The J gene is TRBJ2-1, the V gene TRBV20-1; D remains unclear. V was shortened by 1 base and J by 6 bases, with 22 bases between the two germline ends. CDR3 length: 17 residues. From germline, CDR1 is DFQATT and CDR2 SNEGSKA (reference sequence). CDR3 in DNA: TGCAGTGCTAGAGCCGACGGTGGATATTTGAGCCCCAATGAGCAGTTCTTC. Translated: CSARADGGYLSPNEQFF.

This chain links TRBV6-5 with TRBJ1-1; 7 bases align to TRBD1. Germline-derived CDR1 and CDR2 are MNHEY and SVGAGI. The CDR3 sequence is 14 residues long. J lost 4 bases, V lost 2 bases, and 4 bases had no gene match. The CDR3 nucleotides are TGTGCCAGCAGTTACGGGACAGTTTCCACTGAAGCTTTCTTT. This gives the protein CASSYGTVSTEAFF.

Only one count was recorded for this clonotype. The chain couples TRBV25-1 to TRBJ1-3; 9 nucleotides align to TRBD1. The germline gives CDR1 MGHDK, CDR2 SYGVNS. The V gene end was trimmed by 1 base and the J gene end by 2 bases; junction bases not matched to a gene: 0. The CDR3 is 15 residues long. The DNA for the CDR3 is TGTGCCAGCAGTGAATGGGACAGGGCTGGAAACACCATATATTTT. This encodes CASSEWDRAGNTIYF.

The chain combines TRBV7-8 with TRBJ2-2, with 10 bases fitting TRBD2. CDR3 size: 16 residues. The V gene end was trimmed by 3 bases and the J gene end by 4 bases; junction bases not matched to a gene: 5. The germline V gene has CDR1 SGHVS and CDR2 FQNEAQ. The CDR3 DNA follows: TGTGCCAGCAGCTTGGAGCGGGGGGGCGGCACCGGGGAGCTGTTTTTT. It codes for CASSLERGGGTGELFF.

Only a few counts were recorded for this clonotype. The chain couples TRBV5-1 to TRBJ2-7; D may be TRBD2 (5 bases). The CDR3 runs 14 residues. V shed 0 bases and J shed 2 bases, with 9 bases lying between them. Germline CDR1 is SGHRS and CDR2 is YFSETQ. CDR3 sequence (DNA): TGCGCCAGCAGCTTGGTTAGCGTCGCCTACGAGCAGTACTTC. Its protein product is CASSLVSVAYEQYF.

J is TRBJ2-7 and V is TRBV6-6; tentative D call: TRBD1 (5 bases). Per the germline V gene, CDR1 is MNHNY and CDR2 is SVGAGI (reference sequence). The CDR3 totals 15 residues. The V and J ends lost 2 bases and 1 base respectively, with 12 bases between them. CDR3 nucleotide sequence: TGTGCCAGCAGTTACCTCCGAAGGGGTTCCTACGAGCAGTACTTC. This gives the protein CASSYLRRGSYEQYF.

With regard to this clonotype: A read error may produce the germline difference seen at one junction end. V is TRBV12-3 or TRBV12-4 and J is TRBJ2-7; 7 bases are shared with TRBD2. The CDR3 sequence is 15 residues long. The CDR3 spells CARSPTSVPTVEPYF. The DNA for the CDR3 is TGTGCCAGAAGCCCAACTAGCGTCCCTACGGTGGAGCCGTACTTC.

This clonotype was observed at least ten times. This chain joins TRBV7-2 and TRBJ2-7; D may be TRBD2 (6 bases). Trimming removed 2 bases from V and 5 bases from J, with 10 bases in between. This CDR3 region has 13 residues. Germline V lookup: CDR1 SGHTA, CDR2 FQGNSA. The CDR3 DNA is TGTGCCAGCAGCTTATGGGCTAGCGACGAGCAGTACTTC. It encodes CASSLWASDEQYF.

This clonotype occurred once. V is TRBV6-5 and J is TRBJ2-6; 8 nucleotides line up with TRBD2. Germline-derived CDR1 and CDR2 are MNHEY and SVGAGI. With V trimmed by 2 bases and J by 0 bases, 0 bases remained unmatched. CDR3 length: 16 amino acids. The CDR3 coding sequence is TGTGCCAGCAGTTACGCGGGGGGCTCTGGGGCCAACGTCCTGACTTTC. As protein: CASSYAGGSGANVLTF.

This clonotype showed up many times. The chain uses TRBV7-9 and TRBJ2-7; 8 bases line up with TRBD2. V trimming: 5 bases; J trimming: 3 bases; junction bases outside the gene matches: 6. Germline V gene data show CDR1 as SEHNR and CDR2 as FQNEAQ (reference sequence). The CDR3 loop spans 14 amino acids. CDR3 loop: CASSPREGLYEQYF. CDR3 DNA: TGTGCCAGCAGCCCCCGGGAGGGCCTCTACGAGCAGTACTTC.

This clonotype has at least ten counts. This rearrangement joins TRBV7-9 to TRBJ2-5; tentatively, D is TRBD1 or TRBD2 (6 bases each). Germline V CDR1 and CDR2: SEHNR, FQNEAQ (reference sequence). V gave up 6 bases and J gave up 2 bases, with 28 bases separating them. This CDR3 has 19 amino acids. CDR3 sequence: CASSTSGQGMDYHQETQYF. The CDR3 bases are TGTGCCAGCAGTACCTCAGGGCAGGGGATGGACTACCATCAAGAGACCCAGTACTTC.

Notes on this clonotype: This sequence may be a read error, since a much larger clone differs from it by one base. The chain links TRBV28 to TRBJ2-5; 8 bases line up with TRBD1. Germline CDR1 is MDHEN and CDR2 is SYDVKM. With V trimmed by 6 bases and J by 4 bases, 10 bases remained unmatched. The CDR3 consists of 15 residues. CDR3 coding DNA: TGTGCCAGCAGGTTACCCCAGGGGGCCGGAGAGACCCAGTACTTC. Protein: CASRLPQGAGETQYF.

The genes are TRBV19 and TRBJ1-5; 9 bases are shared with TRBD1. Germline V CDR1 and CDR2: LNHDA, SQIVND (reference sequence). The CDR3 consists of 17 residues. V was clipped by 7 bases and J by 0 bases; unmatched bases: 10. The CDR3 region is CASTPDRGGYSNQPQHF. The CDR3 nucleotides are TGTGCCAGTACCCCGGACAGGGGAGGCTATAGCAATCAGCCCCAGCATTTT. The whole variable domain, remainder taken from reference TRBV19 and TRBJ1-5, is DGGITQSPKYLFRKEGQNVTLSCEQNLNHDAMYWYRQDPGQGLRLIYYSQIVNDFQKGDIAEGYSVSREKKESFPLTVTSAQKNPTAFYLCASTPDRGGYSNQPQHFGDGTRLSIL.

This clonotype turned up a few times. The chain recombines TRBV5-1 with TRBJ2-7, with 8 nucleotides matching TRBD1. In germline, CDR1 is SGHRS, CDR2 YFSETQ. The V segment lost 0 bases and the J segment 0 bases; nucleotides outside the gene matches: 2. The CDR3 runs to 15 residues. CDR3: CASSLGDRNSYEQYF. In DNA, the CDR3 is TGCGCCAGCAGCTTGGGGGACAGGAACTCCTACGAGCAGTACTTC.

J is TRBJ1-4 and V is TRBV6-1, with 7 positions matching TRBD1. The V and J ends lost 3 bases and 5 bases, in that order; junction bases with no gene match: 6. Germline-derived CDR1 and CDR2 are MNHNS and SASEGT. This CDR3 region has 15 residues. The CDR3 sequence is CASSETGTENEKLFF. The CDR3 nucleotides are TGTGCCAGCAGTGAGACCGGGACAGAGAATGAAAAACTGTTTTTT.

This clonotype has at least ten counts. The V and J genes are TRBV7-3 and TRBJ2-7; D may be TRBD2 (5 bases). Trimming stripped 0 bases from V and 5 bases from J, with 8 bases between. Germline CDR1 is SGHTA and CDR2 is FQGTGA. The CDR3 has 13 amino acids. CDR3 sequence (DNA): TGTGCCAGCAGCTTAACGTACGGGAACGAGCAGTACTTC. The encoded protein is CASSLTYGNEQYF.

This chain connects TRBV6-1 to TRBJ2-7; possible D gene TRBD2, 5 bases. V lost 5 bases and J 6 bases, leaving 11 bases between the germline ends. The germline gives CDR1 MNHNS, CDR2 SASEGT. The CDR3 sequence is 12 residues long. CDR3 DNA: TGTGCCAGCAGTATCCCCGGGGTCGAGCAGTACTTC. It specifies CASSIPGVEQYF.